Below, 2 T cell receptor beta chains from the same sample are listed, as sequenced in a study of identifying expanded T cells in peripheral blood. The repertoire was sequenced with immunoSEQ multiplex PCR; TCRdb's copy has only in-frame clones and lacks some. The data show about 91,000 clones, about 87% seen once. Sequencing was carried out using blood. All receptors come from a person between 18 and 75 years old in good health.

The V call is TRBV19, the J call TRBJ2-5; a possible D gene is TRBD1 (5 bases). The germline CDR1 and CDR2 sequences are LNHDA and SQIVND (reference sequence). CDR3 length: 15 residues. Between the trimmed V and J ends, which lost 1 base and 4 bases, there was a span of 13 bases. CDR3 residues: CASSIVGNRIETQYF. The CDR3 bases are TGTGCCAGTAGTATAGTGGGCAACAGGATAGAGACCCAGTACTTC.

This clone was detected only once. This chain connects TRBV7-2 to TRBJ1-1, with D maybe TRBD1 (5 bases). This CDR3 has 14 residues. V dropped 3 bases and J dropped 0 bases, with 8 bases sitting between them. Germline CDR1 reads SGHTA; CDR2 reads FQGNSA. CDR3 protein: CASSFGGMNTEAFF. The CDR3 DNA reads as TGTGCCAGCAGCTTCGGGGGTATGAACACTGAAGCTTTCTTT.